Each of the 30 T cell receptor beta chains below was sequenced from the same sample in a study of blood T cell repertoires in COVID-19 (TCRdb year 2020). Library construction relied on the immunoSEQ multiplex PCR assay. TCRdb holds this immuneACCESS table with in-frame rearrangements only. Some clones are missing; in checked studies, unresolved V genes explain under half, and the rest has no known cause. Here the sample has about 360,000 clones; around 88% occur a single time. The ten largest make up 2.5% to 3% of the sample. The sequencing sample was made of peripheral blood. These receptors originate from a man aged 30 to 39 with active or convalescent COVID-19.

The CDR3 nucleotides read TGTGCCAGTAGAAACCGGGACAGGGACGAGCAGTACTTC. Translated, it gives CASRNRDRDEQYF. The rearrangement joins TRBV19 to TRBJ2-7; 9 bases fit TRBD1. Germline CDR1 and CDR2: LNHDA and SQIVND (reference sequence). The CDR3 totals 13 residues. The ends lost 6 bases at V and 5 bases at J; junction bases unmatched: 5.

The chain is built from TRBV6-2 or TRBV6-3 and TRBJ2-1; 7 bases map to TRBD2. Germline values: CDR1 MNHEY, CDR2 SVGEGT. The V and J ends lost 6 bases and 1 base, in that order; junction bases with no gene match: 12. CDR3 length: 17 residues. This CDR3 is CASSSPLPGGSYNEQFF. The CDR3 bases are TGTGCCAGCAGCAGCCCCCTACCGGGAGGATCCTACAATGAGCAGTTCTTC.

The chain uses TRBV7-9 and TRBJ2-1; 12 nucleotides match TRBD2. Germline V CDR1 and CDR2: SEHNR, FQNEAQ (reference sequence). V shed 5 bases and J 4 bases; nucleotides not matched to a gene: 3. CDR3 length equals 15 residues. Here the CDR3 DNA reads TGTGCCAGCAGCAAGACTAGCGGGGGATACAATGAGCAGTTCTTC. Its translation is CASSKTSGGYNEQFF.

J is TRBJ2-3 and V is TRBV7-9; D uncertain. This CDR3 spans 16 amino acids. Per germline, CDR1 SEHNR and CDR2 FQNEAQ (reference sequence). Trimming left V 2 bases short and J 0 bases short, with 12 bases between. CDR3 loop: CASSLRWATSTDTQYF. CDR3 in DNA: TGTGCCAGCAGCTTACGCTGGGCTACCAGCACAGATACGCAGTATTTT.

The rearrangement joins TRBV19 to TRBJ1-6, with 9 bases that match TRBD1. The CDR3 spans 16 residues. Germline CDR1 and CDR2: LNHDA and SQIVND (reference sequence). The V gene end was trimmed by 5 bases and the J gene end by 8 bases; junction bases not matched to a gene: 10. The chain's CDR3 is CASSPGTGNLDSPLHF. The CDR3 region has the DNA TGTGCCAGTAGTCCCGGGACAGGGAATTTGGATTCACCCCTCCACTTT.

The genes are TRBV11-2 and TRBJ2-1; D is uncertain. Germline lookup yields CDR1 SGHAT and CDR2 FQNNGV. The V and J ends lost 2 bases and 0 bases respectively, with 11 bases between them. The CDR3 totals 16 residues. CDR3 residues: CASSLLLHSSYNEQFF. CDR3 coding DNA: TGTGCCAGCAGCTTACTACTGCACAGCTCCTACAATGAGCAGTTCTTC.

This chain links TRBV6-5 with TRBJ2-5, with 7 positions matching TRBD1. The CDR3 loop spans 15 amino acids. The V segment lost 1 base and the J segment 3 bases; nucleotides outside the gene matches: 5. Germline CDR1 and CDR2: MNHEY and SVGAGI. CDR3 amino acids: CASSYWQGVEETQYF. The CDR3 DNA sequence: TGTGCCAGCAGTTACTGGCAGGGGGTGGAAGAGACCCAGTACTTC.

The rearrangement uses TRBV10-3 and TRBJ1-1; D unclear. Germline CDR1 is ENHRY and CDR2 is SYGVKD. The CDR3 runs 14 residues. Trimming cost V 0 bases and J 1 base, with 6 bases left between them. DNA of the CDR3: TGTGCCATCAGTGAGTCACCCGGGAACACTGAAGCTTTCTTT. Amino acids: CAISESPGNTEAFF.

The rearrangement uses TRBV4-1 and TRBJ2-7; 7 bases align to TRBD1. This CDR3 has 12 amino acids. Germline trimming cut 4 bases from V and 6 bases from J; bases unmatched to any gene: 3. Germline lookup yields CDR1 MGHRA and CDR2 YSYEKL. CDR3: CASSRDRVEQYF. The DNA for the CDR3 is TGCGCCAGCAGCCGAGACAGGGTCGAGCAGTACTTC.

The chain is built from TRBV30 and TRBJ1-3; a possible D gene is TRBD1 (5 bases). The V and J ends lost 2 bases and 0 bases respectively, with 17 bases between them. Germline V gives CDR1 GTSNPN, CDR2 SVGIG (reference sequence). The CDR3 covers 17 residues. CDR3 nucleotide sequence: TGTGCCTGGAGTCGGGCAAGAGACAGCCGCTCTGGAAACACCATATATTTT. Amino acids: CAWSRARDSRSGNTIYF.

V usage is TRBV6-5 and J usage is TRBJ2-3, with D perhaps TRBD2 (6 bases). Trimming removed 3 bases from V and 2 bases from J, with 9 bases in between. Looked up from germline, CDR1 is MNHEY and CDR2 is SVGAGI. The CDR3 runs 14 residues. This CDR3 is CASSYSGPTDTQYF. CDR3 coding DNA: TGTGCCAGCAGTTATAGCGGTCCCACAGATACGCAGTATTTT.

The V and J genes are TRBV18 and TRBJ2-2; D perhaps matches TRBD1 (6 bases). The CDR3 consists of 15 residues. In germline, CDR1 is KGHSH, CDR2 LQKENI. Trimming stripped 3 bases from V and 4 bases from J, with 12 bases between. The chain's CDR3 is CASSPVGRGTGELFF. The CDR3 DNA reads TGTGCCAGCTCACCGGTCGGCAGGGGCACCGGGGAGCTGTTTTTT.

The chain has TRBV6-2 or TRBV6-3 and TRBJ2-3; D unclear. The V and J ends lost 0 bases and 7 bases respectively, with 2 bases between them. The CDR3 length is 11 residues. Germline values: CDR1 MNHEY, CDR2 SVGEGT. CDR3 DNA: TGTGCCAGCAGTTACTCCTATACGCAGTATTTT. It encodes CASSYSYTQYF.

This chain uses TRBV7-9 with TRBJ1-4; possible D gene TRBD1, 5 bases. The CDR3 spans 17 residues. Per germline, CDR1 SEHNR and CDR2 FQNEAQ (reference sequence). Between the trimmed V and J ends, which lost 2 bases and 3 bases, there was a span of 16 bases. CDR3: CASSLFPGSESNEKLFF. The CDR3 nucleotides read TGTGCCAGCAGCTTATTCCCAGGGTCAGAATCTAATGAAAAACTGTTTTTT.

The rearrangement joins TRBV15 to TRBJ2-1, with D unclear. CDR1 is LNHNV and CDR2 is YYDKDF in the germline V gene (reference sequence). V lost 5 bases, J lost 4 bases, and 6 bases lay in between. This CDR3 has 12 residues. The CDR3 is CATSSQYNEQFF. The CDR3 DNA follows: TGTGCCACCAGCTCCCAGTACAATGAGCAGTTCTTC.

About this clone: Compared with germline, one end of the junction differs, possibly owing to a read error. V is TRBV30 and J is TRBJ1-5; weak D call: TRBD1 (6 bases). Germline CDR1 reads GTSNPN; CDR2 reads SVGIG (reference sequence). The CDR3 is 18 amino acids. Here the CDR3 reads CAWSVGFTGTTPHQPQHF. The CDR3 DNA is TGTGCCTGGAGTGTAGGGTTCACCGGGACAACTCCCCATCAACCCCAGCATTTT.

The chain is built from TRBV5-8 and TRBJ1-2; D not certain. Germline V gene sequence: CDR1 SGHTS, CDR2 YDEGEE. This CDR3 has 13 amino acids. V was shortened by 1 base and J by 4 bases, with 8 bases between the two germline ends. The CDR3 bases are TGTGCCAGCAGCTTGACGGGAATCTATGGCTACACCTTC. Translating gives CASSLTGIYGYTF.

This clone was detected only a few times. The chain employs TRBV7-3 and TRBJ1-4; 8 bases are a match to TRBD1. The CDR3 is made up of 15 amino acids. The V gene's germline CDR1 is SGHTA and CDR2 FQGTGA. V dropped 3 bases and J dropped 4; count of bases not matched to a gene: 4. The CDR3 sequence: CASSFGTGYNEKLFF. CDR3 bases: TGTGCCAGCAGCTTCGGGACAGGCTATAATGAAAAACTGTTTTTT. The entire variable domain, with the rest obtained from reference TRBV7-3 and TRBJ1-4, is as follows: GAGVSQTPSNKVTEKGKYVELRCDPISGHTALYWYRQSLGQGPEFLIYFQGTGAADDSGLPNDRFFAVRPEGSVSTLKIQRTERGDSAVYLCASSFGTGYNEKLFFGSGTQLSVL.

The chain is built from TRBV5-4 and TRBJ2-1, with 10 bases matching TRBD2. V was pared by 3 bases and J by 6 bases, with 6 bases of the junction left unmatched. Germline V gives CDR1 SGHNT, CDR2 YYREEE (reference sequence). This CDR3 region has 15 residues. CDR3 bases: TGTGCCAGCAGCTCCCTGGGACTAGCGCGCAATGAGCAGTTCTTC. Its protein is CASSSLGLARNEQFF. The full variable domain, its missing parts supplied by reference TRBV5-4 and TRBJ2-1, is ETGVTQSPTHLIKTRGQQVTLRCSSQSGHNTVSWYQQALGQGPQFIFQYYREEENGRGNFPPRFSGLQFPNYSSELNVNALELDDSALYLCASSSLGLARNEQFFGPGTRLTVL.

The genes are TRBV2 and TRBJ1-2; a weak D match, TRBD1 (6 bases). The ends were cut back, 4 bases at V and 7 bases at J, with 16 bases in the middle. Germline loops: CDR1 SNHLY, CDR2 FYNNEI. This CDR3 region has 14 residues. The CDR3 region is CASSARGPSLGYTF. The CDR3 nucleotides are TGTGCCAGCAGTGCCAGGGGACCGTCCCTTGGCTACACCTTC.

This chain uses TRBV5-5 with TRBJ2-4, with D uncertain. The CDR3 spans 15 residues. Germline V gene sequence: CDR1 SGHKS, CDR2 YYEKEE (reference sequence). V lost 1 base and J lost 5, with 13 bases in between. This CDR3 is CASSLWATPQNIQYF. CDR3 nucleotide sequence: TGTGCCAGCAGCTTGTGGGCAACTCCTCAAAACATTCAGTACTTC.

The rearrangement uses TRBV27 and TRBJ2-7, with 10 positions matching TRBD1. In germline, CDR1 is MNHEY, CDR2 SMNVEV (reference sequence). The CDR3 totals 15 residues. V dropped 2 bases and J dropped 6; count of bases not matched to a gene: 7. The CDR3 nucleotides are TGTGCCAGCAGTTTAAGCCCGGACAGGGGGGGCGAGCAGTACTTC. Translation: CASSLSPDRGGEQYF.

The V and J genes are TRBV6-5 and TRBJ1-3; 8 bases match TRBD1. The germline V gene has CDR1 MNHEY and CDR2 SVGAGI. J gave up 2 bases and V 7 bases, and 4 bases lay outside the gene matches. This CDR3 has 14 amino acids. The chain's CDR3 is CASTGGYAGNTIYF. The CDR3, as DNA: TGTGCCAGCACAGGGGGCTATGCTGGAAACACCATATATTTT.

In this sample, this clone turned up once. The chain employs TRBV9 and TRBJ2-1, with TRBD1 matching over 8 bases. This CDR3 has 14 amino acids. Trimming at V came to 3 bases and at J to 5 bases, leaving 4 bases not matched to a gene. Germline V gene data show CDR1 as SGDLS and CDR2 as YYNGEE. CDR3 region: CASSGTGRHNEQFF. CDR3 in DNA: TGTGCCAGCAGCGGGACAGGGAGGCACAATGAGCAGTTCTTC.

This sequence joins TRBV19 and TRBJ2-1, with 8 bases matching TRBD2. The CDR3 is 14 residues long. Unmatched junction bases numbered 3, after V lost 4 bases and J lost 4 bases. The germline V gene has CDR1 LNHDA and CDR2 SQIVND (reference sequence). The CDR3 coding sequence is TGTGCCAGTAGTAGCGGGGGGCCTTACAATGAGCAGTTCTTC. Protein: CASSSGGPYNEQFF.

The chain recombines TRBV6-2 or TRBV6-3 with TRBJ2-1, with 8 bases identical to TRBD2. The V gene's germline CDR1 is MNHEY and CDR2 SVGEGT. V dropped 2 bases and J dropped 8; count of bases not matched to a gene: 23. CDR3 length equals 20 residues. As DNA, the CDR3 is TGTGCCAGCAGTTACCCGATCGCCACTACTAGCGGAGGCCAACGGGATGAGCAGTTCTTC. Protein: CASSYPIATTSGGQRDEQFF.

CDR3 sequence reads: CSEATGGSLNTEAFF. The CDR3 DNA is TGCAGCGAAGCTACAGGGGGCAGTTTGAACACTGAAGCTTTCTTT. The V and J genes are TRBV29-1 and TRBJ1-1, with 9 bases that match TRBD1. Germline V gives CDR1 SQVTM, CDR2 ANQGSEA. The CDR3 extends over 15 amino acids. J gave up 0 bases and V 7 bases, and 9 bases lay outside the gene matches.

CDR3 sequence reads: CASSQVGLAVNEQFF. The CDR3 DNA reads as TGCGCCAGCAGCCAAGTTGGACTAGCGGTCAATGAGCAGTTCTTC. V gene TRBV4-1 combines with J gene TRBJ2-1; 10 bases agree with TRBD2. CDR3 length: 15 residues. The V gene end was trimmed by 1 base and the J gene end by 6 bases; junction bases not matched to a gene: 3. Germline loops: CDR1 MGHRA, CDR2 YSYEKL.

CDR3 protein: CASSLVGTSGGAGDTQYF. CDR3 in DNA: TGTGCCAGCAGCTTAGTCGGGACTAGCGGGGGGGCCGGGGATACGCAGTATTTT. The genes are TRBV7-2 and TRBJ2-3; TRBD2 aligns across 16 bases. The CDR3 runs 18 residues. Germline lookup yields CDR1 SGHTA and CDR2 FQGNSA. J gave up 6 bases and V 1 base, and 7 bases lay outside the gene matches. Filled out from reference TRBV7-2 and TRBJ2-3, the complete variable domain reads GAGVSQSPSNKVTEKGKDVELRCDPISGHTALYWYRQSLGQGLEFLIYFQGNSAPDKSGLPSDRFSAERTGGSVSTLTIQRTQQEDSAVYLCASSLVGTSGGAGDTQYFGPGTRLTVL.

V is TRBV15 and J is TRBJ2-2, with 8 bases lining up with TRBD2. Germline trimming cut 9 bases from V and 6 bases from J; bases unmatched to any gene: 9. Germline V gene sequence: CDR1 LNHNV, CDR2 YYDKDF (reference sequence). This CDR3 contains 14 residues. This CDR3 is CATAGTSNSGELFF. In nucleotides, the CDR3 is TGTGCCACGGCCGGGACTAGTAATTCCGGGGAGCTGTTTTTT.